The present entry profiles one T cell receptor beta chain with its context. Its recognized antigen is unknown. Base qualities are not at hand, and no much larger clone is one base apart. TCRbeta CDR3 regions were amplified from genomic DNA using the immunoSEQ Assay, a bias-controlled multiplex PCR. The original pipeline was this. Nucleated cell counts per sample were estimated from amplification of reference gene primers within the assay. To quantify the absolute abundance of each unique TCRbeta CDR3 rearrangement, sequence reads were collapsed and filtered. For each sample, productive Simpson clonality was calculated by taking the square root of Simpson's diversity index across productive rearrangements. TCRdb provides this immuneACCESS table in a form limited to in-frame rearrangements. Some clones are lacking; in checked studies, under half of them reflect an unresolved V gene, and why the rest are absent is not known. For V, J and clone size, that table is used; D and trimming come from the DNA. The sample table lists approximately 140,000 clones, 80% to 90% of them with a count of one. The ten largest clones represent 13% of the sample.

The CDR3 covers 15 residues, taking in both the cysteine and the phenylalanine. Only the CDR3 DNA is retained, 45 bases long and in frame from the first base. V gives up 5 bases and J gives up 3 bases, and the segment between their germline ends measures 14 bases. The germline V gene gives CDR1 as MDHEN and CDR2 as SYDVKM. The sample belongs to a study of blood T cell repertoires in COVID-19 (TCRdb year 2020). For the wider study: The collaborator samples originated in the United States, Italy and Spain and spanned the acute and convalescent phases of COVID-19. The material from the prospective study consisted of cDNA or gDNA derived from T cells, B-cell-depleted T cells, or PBMCs. The dataset comprised deeply sampled blood TCRbeta repertoires from subjects exposed to, actively infected with, or recovered from COVID-19. The repertoires were made available in a free public database intended to serve as a resource for research on the immune response to SARS-CoV-2. The samples were drawn from two sources: the first 160 participants of the ongoing ImmuneRACE study, and over 1,000 subjects contributed by 6 global collaborators. Sample metadata almost always included a de-identified subject ID, COVID-19 status, age in years and sex. Where available, HLA class I and class II types were taken from metadata supplied by the sample provider and were not determined by assay-based typing. Beyond this particular receptor, the publication reports: The quantity of clinical and demographic metadata differed by source and by participant and was supplied without curation.

One collaborating source in Seattle enrolled patients during active infection and followed them longitudinally through the course of disease. Each collaborating institution followed its own protocols to collect whole blood in K2EDTA tubes. For TCRbeta analysis, collaborator samples were shipped as frozen whole blood, as isolated PBMCs, or as DNA extracted from either sample type. The sequence is built from TRBV28 and TRBJ1-5, with TRBD1 tentatively as D gene (5 bases match). Material: peripheral blood. This receptor was taken from a man aged 18 to 30 with COVID-19, enrolled during active disease. The DNA is TGTGCCAGCAGTCCCGCGGGACGGATCAATCAGCCCCAGCATTTT. It specifies CASSPAGRINQPQHF.